The TCR beta chain described here comes from a study of cytomegalovirus exposure and HLA in healthy donors (dated by TCRdb to 2015 to 2018). In terms of the full investigation: In an earlier analysis of under 600 of the donors, roughly 300 Gb of sequence data and just under 120 million unique TCR beta sequences from about 179 million T cells were reported. The aim of the study was to test whether cataloging public T cell receptors could identify signatures of past pathogen exposure. High-throughput TCR immunosequencing, statistical association of individual TCRs with disease status, and machine learning were combined to predict cytomegalovirus infection status. A later genetic analysis took genome-wide SNP genotypes for about three fifths of the roughly 700 donors and used that subset as a discovery cohort. Donor age, sex, ethnicity and CMV serostatus were collected together with the repertoire data. Every repertoire in the discovery cohort had been generated on one and the same sequencing platform. Class I and class II HLA loci were covered by the typing at four-digit resolution. A handful of DR-DQ haplotypes were handled as single units for association and clustering because linkage in the cohort was strong. The study used immunosequencing to profile the T cell repertoires of about 670 subjects and linked those repertoires to cytomegalovirus serostatus. A later analysis re-examined previously published TCR beta repertoires from around 670 donors and added high-resolution HLA genotyping to investigate patterns of TCR occurrence. An earlier analysis of about 620 of the donors applied high-throughput TCR beta sequencing to assess whether each TCR beta V gene segment acted as functional or pseudogenic. In the later analysis, no new phenotypic data were used to find candidate immune exposures; instead, reliance was placed on TCR beta sequences and their occurrence across donors. The genetic ancestry cluster associated with self-reported Caucasian donors included over 65% of the 300 to 400 genotyped donors. Among some 400 genotyped donors of the cohort, an average of around 250,000 unique TCR beta nucleotide sequences was sequenced per donor, of which roughly 18% were non-productive. The number of donors typed differed by locus, with roughly 629-640 for A, B, C, DRB1 and DQB1, approximately 500 for DQA1, 600 to 610 for DPA1, and 472 for DPB1. An early release covering roughly 580 HLA-typed donors comprised approximately 290 gigabases of sequencing data and roughly 85 million unique TCR sequences. A separate validation cohort of more than 100 different subjects was used in addition to the 666-subject first cohort.

The CDR3 covers 16 residues, taking in both the cysteine and the phenylalanine. Only CDR3 DNA remains: 48 bases, in frame from the first base. CDR1 and CDR2 were assigned from the germline V gene as MGHRA and YSYEKL. Between the V and J ends, shortened by 0 bases and 7 bases respectively, the junction contains 16 bases. Summary of the overall study and its limitations: Because some donors lacked HLA typing at each locus, the association tests relied only on the typed subset. Correlated functional status among segregating V segments might reflect linkage disequilibrium, but an unknown experimental factor could not be ruled out. The sequencing pipeline was judged likely to have produced a cluster of highly shared sequence variants as a technical artifact. Some IMGT-functional V segments, including TRBV6-2 and TRBV6-3, could not be told apart with the 87-base-pair reads, so those segments were excluded. Strong co-occurrence of HLA alleles, especially DR and DQ, made assigning TCR associations to individual alleles difficult. Because counts were too low, about 18 rarely observed V segments, including chromosome 9 orphons, were excluded from the earlier analysis of some 590 of the donors. While some public TCRs were present in many individuals, most TCR sequences turned up only very rarely across donors. In a later analysis, the rate of TCR association differed among HLA loci, with DRB1 alleles having the most associated TCRs and HLA-C alleles having the fewest. A later analysis reported that several top co-occurrence clusters appeared linked to parvovirus B19, influenza, CMV and Epstein-Barr virus. The presence/absence analyses assumed that sequencing depth was roughly uniform across donors, and that assumption may not be true. A further reported finding was that TCR beta sequences accurately predicted the HLA-A and HLA-B alleles for most subjects in the first cohort. In this cohort, only TCR beta chains were sequenced, and detectable features were limited by the absence of alpha or paired-chain data. A few of the identified cytomegalovirus-associated TCR beta chains were confirmed in vitro to be specific for cytomegalovirus antigens. The only immune exposure information available for the cohort was CMV serostatus. The authors suggested that the approach could potentially be extended to other disease states and immunological phenotypes. Specific HLA alleles were associated with 15,000 to 20,000 TCR beta sequences at a false discovery rate of 0.05 in a later analysis. In a later analysis, most CMV-associated TCR beta chains were found to appear HLA-restricted, with HLA associations seemingly driven largely by CMV exposure. In a later genetic analysis, a missense DCLRE1C variant was associated with V-gene and J-gene trimming of TCR beta chains, and the association was replicated in an independent cohort. Broadly in line with IMGT annotations, most TCR beta V segments showed up in productive rearrangements about 87% or about 30% of the time in an earlier analysis of approximately 600 of the donors. Cytomegalovirus status was reported to be diagnosed by the classifier with high specificity and sensitivity in both the original and validation cohorts. A later analysis found that HLA-associated TCR beta chains were more clonally expanded and had lower generation probabilities than equally common non-associated chains. The study gave a list of over 150 TCR beta chains associated with cytomegalovirus. According to a later genetic analysis, donors in an Asian-associated ancestry cluster had fewer N-insertions in productive TCRs than the approximately 690-donor mean.

Preparation of the library involved the immunoSEQ multiplex PCR assay. A mixture of 60 forward primers for TCR Vbeta segments and 13 reverse primers for TCR Jbeta segments was used in the multiplex PCR. A multiplex PCR assay on genomic DNA amplified the CDR3 region of rearranged TCR beta genes. The Illumina HiSeq System was used to sequence the amplified TCR beta libraries as 87-base-pair reads. Per the original workflow: In a later analysis, roughly 80 million unique TCR beta chains were counted across the roughly 670 repertoires, and roughly 11 million of these chains were shared by at least two donors. A nearest-neighbor algorithm error-corrected the raw reads and collapsed the reads into unique sequences, merging closely related sequences to remove PCR and sequencing errors. V, D and J gene segments were assigned by aligning CDR3 sequences to IMGT reference sequences. For a sequence to be retained, a match of at least six nucleotides to both a V gene segment and a J gene segment was required. Rearrangements were called productive when the CDR3 lacked stop codons and stayed in frame with V and J; all others were non-productive. Following IMGT convention, CDR3 was defined as the stretch from the second conserved V-encoded cysteine to the conserved J-encoded phenylalanine. The earlier analysis of 587 of the donors excluded sequences that lacked an unambiguous match to a single V gene segment. An earlier analysis of 500 to 600 of the donors classified V segments as functional when productive rearrangements were above 56.7% and as segregating when the standard deviation between donors was above 5%. To diagnose cytomegalovirus status from the catalog of TCR beta chain sequences, a statistical classification framework was built. In a later analysis, V and J genes were assigned by comparing TCR nucleotide sequences against IMGT/GENE-DB human TR gene sequences. Using the TCRdist pipeline, a later analysis assigned CDR3 sequences along with most-parsimonious VDJ recombination scenarios. In a later analysis, each TCR beta chain was defined by its CDR3 amino acid sequence together with its V-gene family, and reads lacking a unique V-gene family were excluded. A later analysis removed 500 to 650 highly shared, low-generation-probability nucleotide sequences to deal with suspected cross-contamination and a sequencing artifact. In a later analysis, a clonal expansion index was calculated for each public chain from normalized within-repertoire ranks of inferred template counts. In a later analysis, generation probabilities were computed using a VDJ recombination model fitted to out-of-frame rearrangements, and the results were checked against IGoR. Hypergeometric tests were used in a later analysis to score TCR-TCR, TCR-HLA and TCR-CMV co-occurrence, with a repertoire-size bias correction applied to the TCR pairs. To estimate false discovery rates, a later analysis permuted the HLA or CMV assignments 20 times. In a later analysis, co-occurring TCRs were grouped with DBSCAN, and TCRdist sequence similarity was added when clustering was performed within HLA-allele-positive subsets. Repertoires with fewer than 30,000 or more than 120,000 public chains, plus five repertoires with anomalous nucleotide sharing, were excluded from co-occurrence clustering. Drawn from immuneACCESS, this table holds only the in-frame rearrangements with V and J called that TCRdb kept. Clones are partly lost; checked studies trace under half to an unresolved V gene and leave the rest unexplained. V and J calls and clone size are those listed in that table; D and trimming were worked out from the DNA. This sample comprises about 160,000 clones, about 78% of them detected only once. More than 1.3% of the sample is held by the ten biggest clonotypes.

Comments on this clone: The specificity of this receptor is unknown. Base quality data are lacking; no much larger clone is found one base away.

The cohort comprised more than 550 healthy bone marrow donors. At the time of sampling, all cohort members were nominally healthy, though unrecorded immune exposures were likely present. The donor tested CMV seronegative and was one of the 352 seronegative cohort members. A peripheral blood sample was collected from each donor, and TCR beta sequencing was performed on peripheral blood mononuclear cells. The Qiagen DNeasy Blood Extraction Kit was used to extract genomic DNA from the blood cell samples. Sequences were obtained from PBMCs. This sequence was found in a male donor in good health and CMV-seronegative. The chain is assembled from TRBV4-1 and TRBJ2-4; TRBD2 is a possible D gene, resting on 6 matching bases. The DNA reads TGCGCCAGCAGCCAAGATCATGGGGGGTTGGCGAACATTCAGTACTTC. This yields the protein CASSQDHGGLANIQYF.